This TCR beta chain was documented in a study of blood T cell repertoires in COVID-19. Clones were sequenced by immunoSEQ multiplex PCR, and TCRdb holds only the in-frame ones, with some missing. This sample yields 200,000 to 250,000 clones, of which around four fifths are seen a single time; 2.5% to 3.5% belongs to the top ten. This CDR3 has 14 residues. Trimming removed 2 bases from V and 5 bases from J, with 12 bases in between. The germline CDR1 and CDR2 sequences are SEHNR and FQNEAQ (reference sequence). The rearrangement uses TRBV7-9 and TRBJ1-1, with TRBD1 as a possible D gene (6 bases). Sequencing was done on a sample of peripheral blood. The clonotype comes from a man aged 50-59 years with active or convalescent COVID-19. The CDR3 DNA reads TGTGCCAGCAGCTTACAGGGGAGGGGTACTGAAGCTTTCTTT. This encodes CASSLQGRGTEAFF. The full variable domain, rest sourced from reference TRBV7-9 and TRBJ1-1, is DTGVSQNPRHKITKRGQNVTFRCDPISEHNRLYWYRQTLGQGPEFLTYFQNEAQLEKSRLLSDRFSAERPKGSFSTLEIQRTEQGDSAMYLCASSLQGRGTEAFFGQGTRLTVV.